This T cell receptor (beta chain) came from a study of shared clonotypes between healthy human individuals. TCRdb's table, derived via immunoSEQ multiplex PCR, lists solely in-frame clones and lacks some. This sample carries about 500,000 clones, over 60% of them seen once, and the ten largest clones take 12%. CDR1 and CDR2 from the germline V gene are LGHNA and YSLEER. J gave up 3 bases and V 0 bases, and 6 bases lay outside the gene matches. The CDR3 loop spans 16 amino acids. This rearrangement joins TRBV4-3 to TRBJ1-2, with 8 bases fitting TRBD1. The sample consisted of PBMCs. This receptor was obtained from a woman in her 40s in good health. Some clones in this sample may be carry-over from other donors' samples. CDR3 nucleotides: TGCGCCAGCAGCCAAGATCAAACAGGGGGTTACTATGGCTACACCTTC. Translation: CASSQDQTGGYYGYTF.